This TCR beta chain was identified during a study of OX40 agonist ivuxolimab in advanced cancers. Study-wide context: Enrolled patients in dose escalation had cancers that were hepatocellular carcinoma, melanoma, renal cell or head and neck cancer. Three patients showed partial responses: one hepatocellular carcinoma and two cutaneous melanoma cases. A mean age of around 66 years, range about 23 to 80, was recorded, and approximately 85% were male.

This CDR3 comprises 15 residues. Germline-derived CDR1 and CDR2 are MDHEN and SYDVKM. The germline V and J ends were trimmed by 4 bases and 7 bases, with 19 bases remaining between them. Turning to this clone: The antigen is undetermined.

The table came from immunoSEQ multiplex PCR; TCRdb's copy has only in-frame clones and leaves some out. The sample gives about 95,000 clones, over 75% of which show up once; approximately 4.2% is in the top ten. Study-wide results and caveats: CD4+ and CD8+ blood T cells expanded clonally by week 6 at 0.1 to 3.0 mg/kg.

Here the sequenced sample was CD4+ or CD8+ T cells sorted from blood, taken in a trial of the OX40 agonist ivuxolimab. This clonotype originated in an adult with an advanced solid tumor such as melanoma, head and neck, liver or kidney cancer. V usage is TRBV28 and J usage is TRBJ1-2; TRBD1 might be the D (6 bases). CDR3 nucleotide sequence: TGTGCCAGCAGTTCCGGACAGATAATCTCTGGTGGCTACACCTTC. Translation: CASSSGQIISGGYTF.